This entry describes one TCR beta chain. These data are taken from a study of blood T cell repertoires in COVID-19. Study-wide context: Acute-phase and convalescent COVID-19 samples originated in the United States, Italy and Spain.

Per the original data handling: The authors estimated nucleated cell counts from reference gene primer amplification. Some clones are missing from TCRdb's copy, which holds only in-frame ones; the method was immunoSEQ multiplex PCR. That table supplies the V and J calls and clone size; D and trimming were determined from the DNA. The repertoire holds 70,000 to 90,000 clones, with 86% as singletons. CDR1 MGHRA and CDR2 YSYEKL come from the germline V gene. The CDR3 totals 14 residues. After removal of 0 bases from V and 8 bases from J, the junction contained 3 bases not matched to a gene. The chain carries TRBV4-1 and TRBJ2-1, with 8 bases matching TRBD1. Sequencing was performed on peripheral blood. This sequence was found in a man aged 50 or older with active COVID-19. In nucleotides, the CDR3 is TGCGCCAGCAGCCAAGATCCAGGGGGCGATGAGCAGTTCTTC. Its translation is CASSQDPGGDEQFF.